This T cell receptor beta chain was captured in a study of PD-L1 blockade in urothelial cancer (dated 2017 in TCRdb). Notes on the research overall: All patients started therapy in about 2014 and received atezolizumab 1,200 mg intravenously every 3 weeks. About 90% of the roughly 29 patients were identified as males with urothelial cancer of bladder origin, and a prior smoking history was reported by 18 of 29 patients. An ECOG performance status of 0 or 1 was recorded for the patients, and 0 to 3 prior chemotherapy regimens had been received by the patients. Blood samples were analyzed 3 weeks after the start of treatment (second dose) and 6 weeks after the start of treatment. Blood samples gave median yields of roughly 150,000 T cells and more than 80,000 unique TCRs, along with a median clonality of 0.080. An exploratory multi-omic analysis was conducted of the somatic, immune and clinical correlates of response to PD-L1 blockade with atezolizumab in urothelial cancer. Pretreatment tumor samples, along with matched peripheral blood serially collected before and after atezolizumab treatment, were subjected to TCR sequencing. Progression-free survival longer than 6 months counted as durable clinical benefit, and TCR features were additionally tested against both progression-free and overall survival. In the same patients, whole exome sequencing and RNA sequencing of pretreatment tumors were performed in addition to TCR sequencing. Durable clinical benefit was achieved by nine patients but not by the remaining 20. Pretreatment blood TCR-seq was available for twenty-nine patients, at least one posttreatment blood collection was obtained for around 24 patients, and tumor TCR-seq was available for around 24 patients.

Points the paper makes about the study in general: Because of the small sample size (n ≈ 30) and the many exploratory analyses performed, the results are intended to be regarded as hypothesis-generating. A pretreatment peripheral blood TCR clonality below the median was linked to improved progression-free and overall survival. Greater expansion of tumor-associated TCR clones in peripheral blood 3 weeks after the start of treatment was observed in patients with durable benefit (n of about 20, p = 0.022).

The label giving this sample's time point can be read as: peripheral blood 6 weeks after treatment start. The cohort included about 30 patients with locally advanced or metastatic urothelial carcinoma who were treated at Memorial Sloan Kettering on a trial protocol. Peripheral blood mononuclear cells were collected pretreatment and during treatment, with between 1 and 8 total time points obtained per patient. The Qiagen DNeasy Blood extraction kit was used to purify genomic DNA from total PBMCs and tumor samples. PBMCs were collected pretreatment and during treatment, and were isolated and stored as previously described. Points on this clone: No antigen is known for it. Per-base qualities were not stored, and no clone one base away is much larger.

Each PCR received spiked-in synthetic TCR analog templates so that absolute template abundance could be estimated from read counts. TCRbeta CDR3 regions were amplified from genomic DNA with bias-controlled V and J gene primers using the immunoSEQ assay. Rearranged TCRbeta segments were sequenced at approximately 20X coverage. Processing in the source paper ran as follows. Sequencing errors were corrected by clustering, and CDR3s were annotated against IMGT so that V, D and J genes could be assigned. Only productive TCRbeta rearrangements were used in downstream analyses, excluding out-of-frame or stop-codon sequences. To compute clonality, Shannon entropy was normalized by the log of the number of unique productive sequences and then subtracted from one. Fisher's exact test with Benjamini-Hochberg correction, at a threshold of adjusted p below 0.01, was used to find clones that differed between time points or between blood and tumor. Held by TCRdb, this immuneACCESS table contains in-frame sequences only and omits some clones. Under half of the omission traces to an unresolved V gene where checked; the cause of the rest is unknown. V and J calls and clone size come straight from that table; D and trimming were deduced from the DNA. This sample comprises approximately 120,000 clones, approximately 85% of them detected only once. The ten largest clones add up to around 2.4% of the sample.

The CDR3 runs 16 residues from the cysteine to the phenylalanine. Only CDR3 DNA remains: 48 bases, in frame from the first base. The germline V gene sets CDR1 to SGDLS and CDR2 to YYNGEE. The junction shows trimming of 4 bases on V and 5 bases on J, and the gene matches do not reach 9 bases of it. This receptor was obtained from a man aged 45 to 65 with urothelial cancer. The chain employs TRBV9 and TRBJ2-1; 10 central nucleotides agree with TRBD2. The starting material was PBMCs, obtained around atezolizumab (anti-PD-L1) treatment. Read as DNA, the sequence is TGTGCCAGCAGCCCCCGAGGGACTAGCGATCACAATGAGCAGTTCTTC. This encodes CASSPRGTSDHNEQFF. With all but the CDR3 taken from the reference TRBV9 and TRBJ2-1 genes, the full variable domain is: DSGVTQTPKHLITATGQRVTLRCSPRSGDLSVYWYQQSLDQGLQFLIQYYNGEERAKGNILERFSAQQFPDLHSELNLSSLELGDSALYFCASSPRGTSDHNEQFFGPGTRLTVL.